The clone carrying this T cell receptor (beta chain) was observed at least ten times. What it binds is not known. The data belong to a study of post-analysis software for immune sequencing data. Across the study: The disease courses covered relapsing-remitting, secondary progressive and progressive-relapsing multiple sclerosis.

Included in the TCR beta cDNA libraries were unique molecular identifiers. A population of about 0.9 to 10 million T cells gave rise to roughly 0.5 million cDNA molecules. TCRdb re-called the PCR reads through MiXCR, storing one row per CDR3 protein. The sample yields roughly 540,000 distinct CDR3 sequences, 30% to 40% seen once. Study-level points and caveats: Compared with controls, patients had more of about 5 TRBV segments, including TRBV5-6, TRBV5-1 and TRBV20-1. Compared against controls, patients with multiple sclerosis displayed significantly lower normalized Chao1 diversity.

The CDR3 is 17 residues long. CDR1 is SGDLS and CDR2 is YYNGEE in the germline V gene. V shed 0 bases, J shed 2 bases, and the junction held 9 bases outside the gene matches. This TCR came from a girl aged 2 to 17 with multiple sclerosis. Sequencing was done on a sample of blood. The V gene is TRBV9, the J gene TRBJ2-3, with 7 bases lining up with TRBD2. In nucleotides, the CDR3 is TGTGCCAGCAGCGTAGCCATGAGCGGGGCTACCACAGATACGCAGTATTTT. It specifies CASSVAMSGATTDTQYF.